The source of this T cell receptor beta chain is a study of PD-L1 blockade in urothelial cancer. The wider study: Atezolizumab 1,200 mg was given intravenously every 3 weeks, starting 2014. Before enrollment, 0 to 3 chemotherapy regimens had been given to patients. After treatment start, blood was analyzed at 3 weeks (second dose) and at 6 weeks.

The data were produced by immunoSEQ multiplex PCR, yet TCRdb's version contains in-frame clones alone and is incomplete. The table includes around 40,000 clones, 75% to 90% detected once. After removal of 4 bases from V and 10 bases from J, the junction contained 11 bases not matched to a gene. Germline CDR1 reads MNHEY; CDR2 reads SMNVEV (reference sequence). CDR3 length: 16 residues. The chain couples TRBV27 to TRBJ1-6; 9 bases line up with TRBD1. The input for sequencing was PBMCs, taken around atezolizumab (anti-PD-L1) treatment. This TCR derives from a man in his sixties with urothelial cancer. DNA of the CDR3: TGTGCCAGCAGTTACACCACGACAGGGGGGGGCTCACCCCTCCACTTT. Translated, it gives CASSYTTTGGGSPLHF.